The rows below give T cell receptor beta chains drawn from one sample of a study of cytomegalovirus exposure and HLA in healthy donors. Profiled with immunoSEQ multiplex PCR; TCRdb holds only in-frame clones, not every one. The data hold approximately 160,000 clones, with roughly 80% observed a single time. The sample was PBMCs. These receptors all stem from a man younger than 35 in good health and CMV-seropositive. CDR3s include the opening cysteine and the closing phenylalanine or tryptophan.

TRBV7-6	TRBJ2-2	CASTLGLAPMTDTGEMFF
TRBV21-1	TRBJ2-1	CASSNVGACSYNEQFF
TRBV7-2	TRBJ2-3	CASSSLLVATQYF
TRBV28	TRBJ2-3	CASSSGTSADTQYF
TRBV4-3	TRBJ2-7	CASSQVWGSGSVEQYF
TRBV27	TRBJ2-7	CASSLSGGGSYEQYF
TRBV7-9	TRBJ1-1	CASSFLQNTEAFF
TRBV29-1	TRBJ1-1	CSVSGATEAFF
TRBV6-5	TRBJ2-7	CATRTDNSYEQYF
TRBV5-1	TRBJ1-1	CASSLAPGTGAAAFF
TRBV6-5	TRBJ2-7	CASSYSTGGGYEQYF
TRBV18	TRBJ2-1	CASSPEDEQFF
TRBV5-1	TRBJ2-7	CASSLHDEQYF
TRBV6-5	TRBJ1-5	CASRADPEGQPQHF
TRBV28	TRBJ1-1	CASSTETANTEAFF
TRBV5-6	TRBJ2-7	CASSQETRRGQGVERQYF
TRBV6-1	TRBJ1-6	CASSEPGTGQSPLHF
TRBV2	TRBJ1-2	CASKNSPNYGYTF
TRBV6-6	TRBJ2-5	CASSDRGPGETQYF
TRBV7-6	TRBJ2-2	CASSLAVGPKIGELFF
TRBV6-5	TRBJ2-7	CASSYSFTVAYEQYF
TRBV5-6	TRBJ2-1	CASSLTSGAYNEQFF
TRBV6-5	TRBJ1-1	CASSNRGSSIGAFF
TRBV6-5	TRBJ2-3	CASSYRLAGGADTQYF
TRBV29-1	TRBJ2-5	CSVPTGGERTQYF
TRBV7-6	TRBJ2-3	CASSVAGAGGPSTDTQYF
TRBV5-1	TRBJ2-1	CASSGGLAGHEQFF
TRBV10-1	TRBJ2-2	CASADRSTGELFF
TRBV7-9	TRBJ1-1	CASSFNSGNTEAFF
TRBV5-1	TRBJ1-1	CASSDRQGPKTEAFF
TRBV7-2	TRBJ2-6	CASSPGGANVLTF
TRBV5-6	TRBJ2-7	CASSPSYASTGEQYF
TRBV5-4	TRBJ2-1	CASSLVVGPSYNEQFF
TRBV5-1	TRBJ2-1	CASSLDPVGTGISDEQFF
TRBV11-2	TRBJ1-1	CASSLRPDGSNTEAFF
TRBV5-1	TRBJ2-7	CASSPGTGGYEQYF
TRBV27	TRBJ1-4	CASSWRQGTNEKLFF
TRBV9	TRBJ2-3	CASSVQGVDTQYF
TRBV4-3	TRBJ1-1	CASSQDRLGNTEAFF
TRBV11-2	TRBJ1-2	CASSQGLNYGYTF
TRBV7-8	TRBJ2-1	CASSLGAHEQFF
TRBV2	TRBJ2-7	CASSEGESYEQYF
TRBV7-2	TRBJ1-4	CASSLARGGEGEKLFF
TRBV4-1	TRBJ2-2	CASSPASGGVHGELFF
TRBV2	TRBJ2-2	CASGGQGTGELFF
TRBV4-2	TRBJ1-3	CASSQPGGYTIYF
TRBV5-1	TRBJ1-2	CASSSTGQGYGYTF